A single sample gave rise to the 13 T cell receptor beta chains below, sequenced in a study of cytomegalovirus exposure and HLA in healthy donors. The study ran its PCR with 60 Vbeta and 13 Jbeta primers. Profiling relied on immunoSEQ multiplex PCR, and the TCRdb table lists in-frame clones only, not all of them. The sample contains tens of thousands of clones, around 76% of which appear only once. Sequencing was performed on PBMCs. The receptor set was obtained from a male donor in good health and CMV-seropositive.

The CDR3 loop reads CASSQQGVSYEQYF. The DNA of the CDR3 is TGTGCCAGCAGTCAACAGGGGGTCTCCTACGAGCAGTACTTC. This chain connects TRBV6-5 to TRBJ2-7, with 8 bases matching TRBD1. With V trimmed by 5 bases and J by 0 bases, 3 bases remained unmatched. Germline CDR1 reads MNHEY; CDR2 reads SVGAGI. This CDR3 is built from 14 residues.

The rearrangement joins TRBV5-1 to TRBJ1-6, with D maybe TRBD1 (6 bases). Germline lookup yields CDR1 SGHRS and CDR2 YFSETQ. This CDR3 is 15 amino acids long. V dropped 0 bases and J dropped 8 bases, with 12 bases sitting between them. CDR3 loop: CASSLAGQGYSPLHF. The DNA of the CDR3 is TGCGCCAGCAGCTTGGCGGGGCAGGGGTATTCACCCCTCCACTTT.

The chain links TRBV5-4 to TRBJ1-3; D call uncertain. Trimming stripped 3 bases from V and 0 bases from J, with 7 bases between. Per the germline V gene, CDR1 is SGHNT and CDR2 is YYREEE (reference sequence). CDR3 length: 14 amino acids. The CDR3 sequence: CASSSMSSGNTIYF. The CDR3 DNA is TGTGCCAGCAGCTCGATGAGCTCTGGAAACACCATATATTTT.

This rearrangement joins TRBV9 to TRBJ2-7; D unresolved. The CDR3 is 13 amino acids. Germline CDR1 SGDLS, CDR2 YYNGEE. V lost 2 bases, J lost 6 bases, and 12 bases lay in between. The CDR3: CASSVESQTEQYF. The CDR3 nucleotides are TGTGCCAGCAGCGTGGAGAGCCAGACCGAGCAGTACTTC.

There are a few counts of this clone. The chain joins TRBV6-6 to TRBJ2-7; perhaps TRBD1 as D (5 bases). CDR3 length: 12 residues. CDR1 MNHNY and CDR2 SVGAGI come from the germline V gene (reference sequence). Deletions cut 2 bases from V and 3 bases from J, with 5 bases between. This chain's CDR3 is CASSYRGYEQYF. The CDR3 bases are TGTGCCAGCAGTTACAGGGGCTACGAGCAGTACTTC.

This clone was found a few times. CDR3 in amino acids: CASSQRQGLGLAGFYEQYF. The CDR3 nucleotides read TGTGCCAGCAGCCAGCGACAGGGTCTTGGACTAGCGGGATTCTACGAGCAGTACTTC. The chain is built from TRBV7-6 and TRBJ2-7; 12 bases line up with TRBD2. The germline gives CDR1 SGHVS, CDR2 FNYEAQ. Trimming took 5 bases from V and 3 from J; bases not matched to a gene: 17. The CDR3 totals 19 residues.

The J gene is TRBJ1-5, the V gene TRBV6-1; D unresolved. This CDR3 is built from 14 residues. Germline V lookup: CDR1 MNHNS, CDR2 SASEGT. V was shortened by 7 bases and J by 0 bases, with 10 bases between the two germline ends. CDR3 nucleotides: TGTGCCAGCAAGGCGGGGTATAGCAATCAGCCCCAGCATTTT. Residues: CASKAGYSNQPQHF.

This clone came up once. CDR3 protein: CASSFAGAAELFF. As DNA, the CDR3 is TGTGCCAGCAGTTTTGCGGGGGCTGCGGAGCTGTTTTTT. V usage is TRBV28 and J usage is TRBJ2-2, with D possibly TRBD2 on 7 matching bases. The length of the CDR3 is 13 residues. Per germline, CDR1 MDHEN and CDR2 SYDVKM. Trimming shortened V by 3 bases and J by 10 bases, and 12 bases separated the two germline ends.

This clone was recorded once. The genes are TRBV29-1 and TRBJ2-5; 7 bases align to TRBD2. The J call is doubtful: the DNA matches TRBJ2-7 better. The CDR3 covers 13 residues. Looked up from germline, CDR1 is SQVTM and CDR2 is ANQGSEA. CDR3 DNA: TGCAGCGTTGTGGACGGGGGGACCTACGAGCAGTACTTC. Residues: CSVVDGGTYEQYF.

This chain uses TRBV1 with TRBJ2-2; the DNA was not compared with TRBD2, the D call given in the table. TRBV1 is flagged as a pseudogene. The CDR3 consists of 17 residues. The CDR3 DNA sequence: TGCACCAGCAGCCATTCCCCCGAGGACTACCTCGTCGGGGAGCTGTTTTTT. Amino acids: CTSSHSPEDYLVGELFF.

This sequence joins TRBV6-5 and TRBJ1-5; no clear D gene. Germline V gene lookup returns CDR1 MNHEY and CDR2 SVGAGI. Trimming removed 0 bases from V and 5 bases from J, with 8 bases in between. There are 14 residues in the CDR3. The CDR3, as DNA: TGTGCCAGCAGTTACTCGGGCGTGGATCAGCCCCAGCATTTT. Protein: CASSYSGVDQPQHF.

In its sample, this clone was seen once. V gene TRBV7-2 combines with J gene TRBJ1-5; the D is unclear. The length of the CDR3 is 12 residues. Trimming removed 2 bases from V and 3 bases from J, with 2 bases in between. The germline V gene encodes CDR1 SGHTA and CDR2 FQGNSA. The DNA for the CDR3 is TGTGCCAGCAGCTTATACAATCAGCCCCAGCATTTT. Translation: CASSLYNQPQHF.

The rearrangement links TRBV5-4 to TRBJ1-1; D is perhaps TRBD1 (5 bases). Per the germline V gene, CDR1 is SGHNT and CDR2 is YYREEE (reference sequence). The CDR3 is 15 residues long. V dropped 4 bases and J dropped 10 bases, with 23 bases sitting between them. For the CDR3, the DNA is TGTGCCAGCAGCGTGCGGTCCGGGGATGGGGGGTTAGCTTTCTTT. This encodes CASSVRSGDGGLAFF.